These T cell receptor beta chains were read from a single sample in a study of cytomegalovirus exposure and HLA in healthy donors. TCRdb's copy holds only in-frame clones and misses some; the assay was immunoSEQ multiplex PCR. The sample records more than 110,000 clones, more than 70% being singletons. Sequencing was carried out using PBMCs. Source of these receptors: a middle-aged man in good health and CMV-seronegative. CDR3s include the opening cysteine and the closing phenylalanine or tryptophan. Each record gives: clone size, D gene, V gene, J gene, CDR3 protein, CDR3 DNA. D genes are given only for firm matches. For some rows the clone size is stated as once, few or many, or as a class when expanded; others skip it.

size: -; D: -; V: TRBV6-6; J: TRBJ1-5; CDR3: CASRQGNSNQPQHF; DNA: TGTGCCAGCAGACAGGGAAATAGCAATCAGCCCCAGCATTTT
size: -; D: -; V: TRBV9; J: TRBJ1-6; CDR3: CASSGQGNSNSPLHF; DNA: TGTGCCAGCAGCGGTCAGGGCAACAGTAATTCACCCCTCCACTTT
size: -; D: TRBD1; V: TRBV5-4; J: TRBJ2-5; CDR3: CASSLRTGGGGETQYF; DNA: TGTGCCAGCAGCCTGCGGACAGGGGGCGGGGGAGAGACCCAGTACTTC
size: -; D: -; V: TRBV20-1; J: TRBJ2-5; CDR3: CSARGAGTQYF; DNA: TGCAGTGCTAGAGGAGCGGGGACCCAGTACTTC
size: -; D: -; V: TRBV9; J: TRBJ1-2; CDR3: CASSLYPGYGYTF; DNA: TGTGCCAGCAGTTTGTACCCAGGTTATGGCTACACCTTC
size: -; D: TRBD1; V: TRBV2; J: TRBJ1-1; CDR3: CASRSEGARNTEAFF; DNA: TGTGCCAGCAGATCGGAGGGGGCTCGGAACACTGAAGCTTTCTTT
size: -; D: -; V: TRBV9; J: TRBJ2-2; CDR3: CASSKDTHTGELFF; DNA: TGTGCCAGCAGCAAGGACACCCACACCGGGGAGCTGTTTTTT
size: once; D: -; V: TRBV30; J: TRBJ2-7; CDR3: CAWSVRRAYEQYF; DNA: TGTGCCTGGAGTGTCAGGCGGGCCTACGAGCAGTACTTC
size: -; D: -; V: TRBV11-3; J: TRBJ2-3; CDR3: CASSLVGPRDTQYF; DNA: TGTGCCAGCAGCTTAGTGGGGCCTCGGGATACGCAGTATTTT
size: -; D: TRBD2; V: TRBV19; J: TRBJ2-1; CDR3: CASSPRLAGEPNEQFF; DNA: TGTGCCAGTAGTCCCAGACTAGCGGGAGAACCCAATGAGCAGTTCTTC
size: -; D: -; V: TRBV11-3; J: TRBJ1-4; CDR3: CASSLQGTTNEKLFF; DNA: TGTGCCAGCAGCTTACAGGGGACAACTAATGAAAAACTGTTTTTT
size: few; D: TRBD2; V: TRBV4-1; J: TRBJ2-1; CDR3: CASSRGGASGRGNNEQFF; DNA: TGCGCCAGCAGCAGAGGGGGGGCTAGCGGGAGGGGGAACAATGAGCAGTTCTTC
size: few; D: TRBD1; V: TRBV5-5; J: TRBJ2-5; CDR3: CASSFRQGETQYF; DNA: TGTGCCAGCAGCTTTAGACAGGGAGAGACCCAGTACTTC
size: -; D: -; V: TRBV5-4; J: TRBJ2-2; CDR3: CASSLPRAGNTGELFF; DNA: TGTGCCAGCAGCTTGCCGAGGGCTGGGAACACCGGGGAGCTGTTTTTT
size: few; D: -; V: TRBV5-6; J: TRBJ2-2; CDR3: CASTPTSVNTGELFF; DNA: TGTGCCAGCACCCCGACTAGTGTGAACACCGGGGAGCTGTTTTTT
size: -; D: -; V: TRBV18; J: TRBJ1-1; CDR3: CASSPRRDPAEAFF; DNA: TGTGCCAGCTCACCACGCAGGGATCCGGCTGAAGCTTTCTTT
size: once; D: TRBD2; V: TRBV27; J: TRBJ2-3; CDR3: CASSLGLAGEPFWYF; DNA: TGTGCCAGCAGTTTAGGACTAGCGGGAGAGCCGTTTTGGTATTTT
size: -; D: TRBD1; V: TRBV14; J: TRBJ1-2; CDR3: CASSPPGQGIYGYTF; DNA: TGTGCCAGCAGTCCCCCGGGACAGGGGATCTATGGCTACACCTTC
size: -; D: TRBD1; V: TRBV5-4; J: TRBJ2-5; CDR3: CASSIPGQFQETQYF; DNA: TGTGCCAGCAGCATTCCGGGACAGTTTCAAGAGACCCAGTACTTC
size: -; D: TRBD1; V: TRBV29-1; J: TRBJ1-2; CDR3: CSGGQGETGGYTF; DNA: TGCAGCGGCGGACAGGGGGAAACGGGTGGCTACACCTTC
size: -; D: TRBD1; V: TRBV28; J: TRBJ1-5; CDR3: CASSYQGAQPQHF; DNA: TGTGCCAGCAGTTACCAGGGGGCTCAGCCCCAGCATTTT
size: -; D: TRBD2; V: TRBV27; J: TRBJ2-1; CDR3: CASSFKGTSWVF; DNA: TGTGCCAGCAGTTTTAAAGGGACTAGCTGGGTCTTC
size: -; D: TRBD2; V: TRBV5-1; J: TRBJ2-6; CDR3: CASSQTGTSGSGANVLTF; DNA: TGCGCCAGCAGCCAAACCGGGACTAGCGGATCTGGGGCCAACGTCCTGACTTTC
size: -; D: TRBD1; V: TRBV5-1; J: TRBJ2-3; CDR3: CASSGTGVRDTQYF; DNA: TGCGCCAGCAGCGGCACAGGGGTCAGAGATACGCAGTATTTT
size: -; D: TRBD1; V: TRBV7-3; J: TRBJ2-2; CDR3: CASSLRRWDRGVTGELFF; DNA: TGTGCCAGCAGCTTAAGGCGATGGGACAGGGGGGTCACCGGGGAGCTGTTTTTT
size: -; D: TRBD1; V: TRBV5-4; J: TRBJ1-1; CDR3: CASSPDRVGEAFF; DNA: TGTGCCAGCAGCCCCGACAGGGTGGGAGAAGCTTTCTTT
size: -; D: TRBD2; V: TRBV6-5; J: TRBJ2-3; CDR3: CASLAGDLGPDTQYF; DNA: TGTGCCAGTCTAGCGGGGGACCTGGGTCCAGATACGCAGTATTTT